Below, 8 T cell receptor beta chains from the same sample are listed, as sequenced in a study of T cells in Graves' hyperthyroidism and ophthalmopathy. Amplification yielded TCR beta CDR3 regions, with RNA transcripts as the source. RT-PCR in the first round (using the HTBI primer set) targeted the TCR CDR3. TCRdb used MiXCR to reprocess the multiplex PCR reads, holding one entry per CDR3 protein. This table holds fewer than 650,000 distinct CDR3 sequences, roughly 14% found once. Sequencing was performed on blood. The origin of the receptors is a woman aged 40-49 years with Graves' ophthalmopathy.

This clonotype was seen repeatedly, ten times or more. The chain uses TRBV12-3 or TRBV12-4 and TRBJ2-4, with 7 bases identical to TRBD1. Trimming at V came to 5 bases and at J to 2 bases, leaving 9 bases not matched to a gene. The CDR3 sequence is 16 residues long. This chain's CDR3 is CASSLWTGQSKNIQYF. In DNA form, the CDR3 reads TGTGCCAGCAGTCTCTGGACAGGCCAGTCCAAAAACATTCAGTACTTC.

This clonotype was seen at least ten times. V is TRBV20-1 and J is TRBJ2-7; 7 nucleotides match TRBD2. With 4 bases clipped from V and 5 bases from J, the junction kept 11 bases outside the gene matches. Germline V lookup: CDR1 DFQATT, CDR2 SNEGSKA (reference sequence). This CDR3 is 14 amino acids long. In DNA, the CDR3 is TGCAGTGCTACCAGCGGGGAGGGTTTCCACGAGCAGTACTTC. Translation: CSATSGEGFHEQYF.

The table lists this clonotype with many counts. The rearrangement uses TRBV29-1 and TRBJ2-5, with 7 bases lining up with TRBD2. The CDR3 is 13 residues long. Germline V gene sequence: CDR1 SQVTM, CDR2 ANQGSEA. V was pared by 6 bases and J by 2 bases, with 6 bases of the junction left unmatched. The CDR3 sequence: CSVIGGGQETQYF. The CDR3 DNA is TGCAGCGTCATCGGGGGAGGGCAAGAGACCCAGTACTTC.

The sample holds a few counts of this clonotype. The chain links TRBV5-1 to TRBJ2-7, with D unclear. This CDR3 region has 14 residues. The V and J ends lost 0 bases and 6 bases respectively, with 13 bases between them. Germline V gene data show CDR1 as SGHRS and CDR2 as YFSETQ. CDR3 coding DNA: TGCGCCAGCAGCTTGGCAGGCTCCTACAGCGAGCAGTACTTC. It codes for CASSLAGSYSEQYF.

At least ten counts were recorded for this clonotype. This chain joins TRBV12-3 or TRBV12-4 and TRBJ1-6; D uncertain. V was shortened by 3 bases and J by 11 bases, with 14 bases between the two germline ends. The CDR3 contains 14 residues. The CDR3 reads CASSFGPGGAPLHF. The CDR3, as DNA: TGTGCCAGCAGTTTCGGGCCCGGAGGAGCACCCCTCCACTTT.

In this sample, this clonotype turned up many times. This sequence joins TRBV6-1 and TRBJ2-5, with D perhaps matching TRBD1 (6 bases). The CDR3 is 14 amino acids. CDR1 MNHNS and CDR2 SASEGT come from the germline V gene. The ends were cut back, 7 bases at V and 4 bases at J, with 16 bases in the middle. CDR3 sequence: CASILNRDGETQYF. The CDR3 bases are TGTGCCAGCATCCTAAACAGGGATGGAGAGACCCAGTACTTC.

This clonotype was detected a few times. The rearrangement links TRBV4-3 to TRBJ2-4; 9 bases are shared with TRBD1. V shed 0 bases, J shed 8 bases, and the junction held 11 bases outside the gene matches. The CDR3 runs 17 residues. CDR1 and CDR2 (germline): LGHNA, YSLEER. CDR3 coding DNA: TGCGCCAGCAGCCAAGAGGCCCTACCGGGACAGGGATACATTCAGTACTTC. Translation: CASSQEALPGQGYIQYF.

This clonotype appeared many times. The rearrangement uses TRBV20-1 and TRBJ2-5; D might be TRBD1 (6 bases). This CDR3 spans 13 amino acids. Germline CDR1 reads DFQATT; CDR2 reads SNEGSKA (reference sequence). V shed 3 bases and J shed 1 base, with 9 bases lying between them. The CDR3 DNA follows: TGCAGTGCTAGCCAGGGGATCCAAGAGACCCAGTACTTC. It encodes CSASQGIQETQYF.